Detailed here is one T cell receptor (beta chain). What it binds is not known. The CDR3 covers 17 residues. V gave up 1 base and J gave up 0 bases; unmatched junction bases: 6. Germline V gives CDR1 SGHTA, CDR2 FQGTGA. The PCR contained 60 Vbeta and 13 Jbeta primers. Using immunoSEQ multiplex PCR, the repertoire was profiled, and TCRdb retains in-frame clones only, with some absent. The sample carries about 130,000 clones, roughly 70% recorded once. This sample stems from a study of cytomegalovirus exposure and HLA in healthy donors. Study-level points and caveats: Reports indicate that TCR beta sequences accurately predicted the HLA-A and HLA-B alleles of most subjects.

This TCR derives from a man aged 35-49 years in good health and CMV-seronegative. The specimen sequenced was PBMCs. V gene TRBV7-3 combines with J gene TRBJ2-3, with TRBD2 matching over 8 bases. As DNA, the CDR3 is TGTGCCAGCAGCTTAAAACTAGCGGACTCTAGCACAGATACGCAGTATTTT. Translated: CASSLKLADSSTDTQYF.